The clone carrying this T cell receptor beta chain was seen a few times. No antigen is known for it. The CDR3 contains 17 residues. Per germline, CDR1 DFQATT and CDR2 SNEGSKA (reference sequence). Between the trimmed V and J ends, which lost 6 bases and 5 bases, there was a span of 28 bases. This sample was taken from a study of blood T cells in healthy people across ages. Alongside a J-beta primer mix, a sample-barcoded 5' primer served in a second PCR lasting about 6 to 12 cycles. TCRdb re-analysed the 5' RACE reads in MiXCR, keeping a single row per CDR3 protein. The table lists roughly 1,800,000 distinct CDR3 sequences, just under 50% of them singletons. Study-wide points: The study regarded diversity estimates from one million T cells as underestimates. The long-lived group displayed more naive CD4+ cells, plus higher diversity, than the aged donors did. Possibly confounding the expanded clonotype changes was the fact that donor CMV status was unknown.

Sample: blood. The V and J genes are TRBV20-1 and TRBJ2-5; D gene ambiguous. This receptor was identified in a woman in her thirties or forties in good health. CDR3 protein: CSASPLGLPTTGETQYF. For the CDR3, the DNA is TGCAGTGCCTCCCCCTTGGGCCTCCCTACAACCGGGGAGACCCAGTACTTC.